The 21 T cell receptor beta chains presented below share a single source sample, sequenced in a study of blood T cell repertoires in COVID-19 (dated by TCRdb to the early 2020s). Receptors were amplified or captured by the immunoSEQ multiplex PCR assay. TCRdb re-hosts the immuneACCESS table, in-frame sequences only. Its copies lack some clones; in the studies checked, an unresolved V gene accounts for under half of them, and the cause for the rest is not known. This sample holds hundreds of thousands of clones; around 87% were observed only once. About 6% of the sample is taken by the ten largest. Sequencing was done on a sample of peripheral blood. These receptors were obtained from a woman aged 50 to 60 with COVID-19, enrolled during active disease.

The J gene is TRBJ2-7, the V gene TRBV27; possibly TRBD2 for D (6 bases). Trimming left V 6 bases short and J 5 bases short, with 20 bases between. The length of the CDR3 is 15 residues. Germline-derived CDR1 and CDR2 are MNHEY and SMNVEV (reference sequence). The DNA of the CDR3 is TGTGCCAGCAGCCCCCCACTTGGAGGGGTGCACGAGCAGTACTTC. Its protein product is CASSPPLGGVHEQYF.

The chain combines TRBV18 with TRBJ2-1; 15 nucleotides match TRBD2. The trim removed 3 bases at V and 0 bases at J, leaving 6 bases unmatched. This CDR3 has 19 residues. Germline-derived CDR1 and CDR2 are KGHSH and LQKENI. CDR3 sequence (DNA): TGTGCCAGCTCACCTATGGGACTAGCGGGAGGAGGCTCCTACAATGAGCAGTTCTTC. It yields the protein CASSPMGLAGGGSYNEQFF.

The chain combines TRBV24-1 with TRBJ2-1; 13 bases line up with TRBD2. The germline gives CDR1 KGHDR, CDR2 SFDVKD. This CDR3 is built from 19 residues. Trimming cost V 3 bases and J 0 bases; bases outside gene matches: 7. As DNA, the CDR3 is TGTGCCACCAGTGATCCCGGGACTAGCGGGGTAAGCTCCTACAATGAGCAGTTCTTC. It codes for CATSDPGTSGVSSYNEQFF.

The chain uses TRBV29-1 and TRBJ2-7; 9 bases agree with TRBD2. The CDR3 spans 13 residues. V gave up 7 bases and J gave up 3 bases; unmatched junction bases: 7. The germline V gene encodes CDR1 SQVTM and CDR2 ANQGSEA. This CDR3 is CSAHGAGGYEQYF. The CDR3 region has the DNA TGCAGCGCCCATGGAGCGGGGGGCTACGAGCAGTACTTC.

This clone turned up a few times. The chain is built from TRBV4-2 and TRBJ2-7; TRBD2 matches 8 bases. CDR3 length equals 16 residues. The V gene's germline CDR1 is LGHNA and CDR2 YNFKEQ. V was pared by 1 base and J by 2 bases, with 7 bases of the junction left unmatched. The CDR3 spells CASSQGISGTTYEQYF. As DNA, the CDR3 is TGTGCCAGCAGCCAAGGGATTAGCGGGACCACCTACGAGCAGTACTTC.

This clone has a handful of counts. V gene TRBV18 combines with J gene TRBJ1-1; unclear D gene. The CDR3 totals 12 residues. Germline assignment: CDR1 KGHSH and CDR2 LQKENI. The V and J ends lost 4 bases and 5 bases respectively, with 8 bases between them. DNA of the CDR3: TGTGCCAGCTCACGTCGAGAAACTGAAGCTTTCTTT. It translates to CASSRRETEAFF.

In this sample, this clone turned up once. V is TRBV12-3 or TRBV12-4 and J is TRBJ2-7; 7 positions match TRBD1. V shed 3 bases and J 6 bases; nucleotides not matched to a gene: 5. CDR3 size: 13 residues. The CDR3 nucleotides are TGTGCCAGCAGTTTTGACAGGGTCGGCGAGCAGTACTTC. Encoded protein: CASSFDRVGEQYF.

This clone was seen once. The genes are TRBV24-1 and TRBJ2-1, with unresolved D. This CDR3 spans 13 amino acids. Germline assignment: CDR1 KGHDR and CDR2 SFDVKD. Trimming left V 4 bases short and J 6 bases short, with 9 bases between. Here the CDR3 DNA reads TGTGCCACCAGTGACCTAGACTTCAATGAGCAGTTCTTC. It yields the protein CATSDLDFNEQFF.

V usage is TRBV29-1 and J usage is TRBJ2-7; 12 nucleotides agree with TRBD1. Looked up from germline, CDR1 is SQVTM and CDR2 is ANQGSEA. J was trimmed by 5 bases and V by 6 bases; bases with no gene match: 8. The CDR3 covers 14 residues. The CDR3 coding sequence is TGCAGCGTCAATAACCGGGACAGGGGGCACGAGCAGTACTTC. Its translation: CSVNNRDRGHEQYF.

The rearrangement joins TRBV19 to TRBJ1-1, with a possible D match to TRBD1 (6 bases). The CDR3 is 14 amino acids. Germline lookup yields CDR1 LNHDA and CDR2 SQIVND (reference sequence). The V gene lost 7 bases and the J gene lost 7 bases, with 19 bases spanning the gap. CDR3 loop: CASKGDDVDCEAFF. CDR3 nucleotides: TGTGCCAGTAAGGGGGATGATGTGGACTGTGAAGCTTTCTTT.

The gene calls are TRBV2 and TRBJ2-3, with 7 positions matching TRBD1. The V segment lost 1 base and the J segment 0 bases; nucleotides outside the gene matches: 1. This CDR3 contains 15 residues. CDR1 is SNHLY and CDR2 is FYNNEI in the germline V gene. In DNA, the CDR3 is TGTGCCAGCAGTGAAGTGGACAGGAGCACAGATACGCAGTATTTT. Encoded protein: CASSEVDRSTDTQYF.

This sequence joins TRBV7-8 and TRBJ2-3; 9 bases match TRBD2. The CDR3 consists of 16 residues. V lost 1 base to trimming and J lost 3 bases; unmatched junction nucleotides: 5. Germline V CDR1 and CDR2: SGHVS, FQNEAQ. The CDR3 protein is CASSLERLAATDTQYF. CDR3 sequence (DNA): TGTGCCAGCAGCTTAGAGCGACTAGCGGCGACAGATACGCAGTATTTT. Combining the CDR3 with reference TRBV7-8 and TRBJ2-3 gives the whole variable domain GAGVSQSPRYKVAKRGQDVALRCDPISGHVSLFWYQQALGQGPEFLTYFQNEAQLDKSGLPSDRFFAERPEGSVSTLKIQRTQQEDSAVYLCASSLERLAATDTQYFGPGTRLTVL.

The chain links TRBV4-2 to TRBJ1-5; possibly TRBD1 for D (5 bases). The V gene lost 2 bases and the J gene lost 3 bases, with 8 bases spanning the gap. The CDR3 loop spans 14 amino acids. Germline V gene lookup returns CDR1 LGHNA and CDR2 YNFKEQ. The CDR3 loop reads CASSQTGTNQPQHF. CDR3 DNA sequence: TGTGCCAGCAGCCAAACAGGAACCAATCAGCCCCAGCATTTT.

Notes on this clone: A much larger clone lies one base from this, so it may be a read error. The chain employs TRBV7-9 and TRBJ2-7, with 8 bases matching TRBD1. The J segment lost 3 bases and the V segment lost 5 bases, leaving 3 bases of the junction unmatched. CDR3 length: 13 residues. Germline-derived CDR1 and CDR2 are SEHNR and FQNEAQ (reference sequence). In DNA, the CDR3 is TGTGCCAGCAGCCGGACAGGGTTCTACGAGCAGTACTTC. Amino acid sequence: CASSRTGFYEQYF.

The chain has TRBV9 and TRBJ2-3; 9 bases fit TRBD1. The V gene end was trimmed by 4 bases and the J gene end by 5 bases; junction bases not matched to a gene: 14. The CDR3 has 17 residues. CDR1 and CDR2 (germline): SGDLS, YYNGEE. As DNA, the CDR3 is TGTGCCAGCAGCAAGTCCTCTATATACAGGGGGCAAGATACGCAGTATTTT. It translates to CASSKSSIYRGQDTQYF.

This clone is a singleton in its sample. This chain joins TRBV6-5 and TRBJ1-5; the match to TRBD1 covers 8 bases. V dropped 7 bases and J dropped 0; count of bases not matched to a gene: 5. The germline V gene encodes CDR1 MNHEY and CDR2 SVGAGI. The CDR3 runs to 15 residues. The CDR3 reads CASKPTGDSNQPQHF. CDR3 sequence (DNA): TGTGCCAGCAAACCGACAGGGGATAGCAATCAGCCCCAGCATTTT.

The J gene is TRBJ2-1, the V gene TRBV7-9; D is perhaps TRBD1 (6 bases). This CDR3 spans 15 amino acids. The germline V and J ends were trimmed by 0 bases and 4 bases, with 10 bases remaining between them. Germline-derived CDR1 and CDR2 are SEHNR and FQNEAQ (reference sequence). CDR3 DNA sequence: TGTGCCAGCAGCTTAGCCCAGGGGAAATACAATGAGCAGTTCTTC. It encodes CASSLAQGKYNEQFF.

The V and J genes are TRBV5-6 and TRBJ2-7; possibly TRBD1 for D (6 bases). Deletions cut 2 bases from V and 4 bases from J, with 16 bases between. CDR1 SGHDT and CDR2 YYEEEE come from the germline V gene. The CDR3 extends over 15 amino acids. The CDR3 sequence: CASSFPARGSYEQYF. The CDR3 coding sequence is TGTGCCAGCAGCTTCCCCGCGAGGGGGAGTTACGAGCAGTACTTC.

The V gene is TRBV3-1 (or the pseudogene TRBV3-2), the J gene TRBJ1-1, with 8 positions matching TRBD1. The CDR3 has 16 residues. Unmatched junction bases numbered 9, after V lost 2 bases and J lost 4 bases. Germline assignment: CDR1 LGHDT and CDR2 YNNKEL (reference sequence). In DNA form, the CDR3 reads TGTGCCAGCAGCCAATTTACCGGGACAGGAAGCACTGAAGCTTTCTTT. Translating it yields CASSQFTGTGSTEAFF.

The chain is built from TRBV2 and TRBJ2-2; no reliable D call. The V gene lost 6 bases and the J gene lost 1 base, with 12 bases spanning the gap. CDR3 length: 15 amino acids. Germline V CDR1 and CDR2: SNHLY, FYNNEI. This chain's CDR3 is CASSSELGNTGELFF. The DNA of the CDR3 is TGTGCCAGCAGCTCAGAGCTAGGGAACACCGGGGAGCTGTTTTTT.

The chain links TRBV14 to TRBJ1-5; possible D gene TRBD1, 5 bases. V dropped 4 bases and J dropped 3 bases, with 7 bases sitting between them. There are 13 residues in the CDR3. Germline assignment: CDR1 SGHDN and CDR2 FVKESK. CDR3 nucleotide sequence: TGTGCCAGCAGCCGGGGCGTCAATCAGCCCCAGCATTTT. Translated, it gives CASSRGVNQPQHF. Filled out from reference TRBV14 and TRBJ1-5, the complete variable domain reads EAGVTQFPSHSVIEKGQTVTLRCDPISGHDNLYWYRRVMGKEIKFLLHFVKESKQDESGMPNNRFLAERTGGTYSTLKVQPAELEDSGVYFCASSRGVNQPQHFGDGTRLSIL.